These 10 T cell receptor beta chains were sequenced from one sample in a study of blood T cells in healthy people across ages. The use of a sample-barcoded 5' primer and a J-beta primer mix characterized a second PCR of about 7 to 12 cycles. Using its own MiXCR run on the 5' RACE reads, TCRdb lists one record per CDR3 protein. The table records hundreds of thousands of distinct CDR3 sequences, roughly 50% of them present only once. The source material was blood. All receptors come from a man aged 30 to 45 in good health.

CDR3 bases: TGTGCCAGCAGTTTAGAGGTAATGACTGAAGCTTTCTTT. Residues: CASSLEVMTEAFF. The chain has TRBV28 and TRBJ1-1; D is unresolved. The CDR3 extends over 13 amino acids. Deletions cut 2 bases from V and 5 bases from J, with 9 bases between. Per the germline V gene, CDR1 is MDHEN and CDR2 is SYDVKM.

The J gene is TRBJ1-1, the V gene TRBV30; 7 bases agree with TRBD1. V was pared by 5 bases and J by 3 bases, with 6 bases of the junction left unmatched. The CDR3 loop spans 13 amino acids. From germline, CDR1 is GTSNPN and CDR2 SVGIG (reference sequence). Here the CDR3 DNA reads TGTGCCTGGCCCCAGGGGGTGGACACTGAAGCTTTCTTT. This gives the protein CAWPQGVDTEAFF.

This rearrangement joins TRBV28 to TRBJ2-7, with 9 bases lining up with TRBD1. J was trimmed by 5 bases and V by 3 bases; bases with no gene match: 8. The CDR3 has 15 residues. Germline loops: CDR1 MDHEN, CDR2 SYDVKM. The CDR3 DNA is TGTGCCAGCAGTTTCTCCGGGACAGGGTCTAACGAGCAGTACTTC. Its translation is CASSFSGTGSNEQYF. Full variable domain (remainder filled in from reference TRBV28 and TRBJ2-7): DVKVTQSSRYLVKRTGEKVFLECVQDMDHENMFWYRQDPGLGLRLIYFSYDVKMKEKGDIPEGYSVSREKKERFSLILESASTNQTSMYLCASSFSGTGSNEQYFGPGTRLTVT.

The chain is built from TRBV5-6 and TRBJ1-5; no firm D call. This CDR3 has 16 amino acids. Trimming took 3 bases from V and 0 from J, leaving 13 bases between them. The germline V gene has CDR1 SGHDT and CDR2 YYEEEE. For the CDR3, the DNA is TGTGCCAGCAGCTCGCTGACCGGTTATAGCAATCAGCCCCAGCATTTT. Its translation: CASSSLTGYSNQPQHF.

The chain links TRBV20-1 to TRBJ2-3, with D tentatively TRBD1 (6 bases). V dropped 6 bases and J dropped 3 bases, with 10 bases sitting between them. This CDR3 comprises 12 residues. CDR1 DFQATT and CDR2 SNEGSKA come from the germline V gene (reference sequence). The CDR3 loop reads CSAEGGTDTQYF. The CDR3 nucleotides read TGCAGTGCGGAAGGGGGTACAGATACGCAGTATTTT.

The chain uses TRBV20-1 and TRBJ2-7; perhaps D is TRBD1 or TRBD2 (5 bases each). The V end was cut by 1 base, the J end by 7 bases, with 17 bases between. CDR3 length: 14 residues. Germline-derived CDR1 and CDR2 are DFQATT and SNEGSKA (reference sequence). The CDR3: CSARGEWGSHEQYF. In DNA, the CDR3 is TGCAGTGCTAGAGGGGAATGGGGGTCGCATGAGCAGTACTTC.

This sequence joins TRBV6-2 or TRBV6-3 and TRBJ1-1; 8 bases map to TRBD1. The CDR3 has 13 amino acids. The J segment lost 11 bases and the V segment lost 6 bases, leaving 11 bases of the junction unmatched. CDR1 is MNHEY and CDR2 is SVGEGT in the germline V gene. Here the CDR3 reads CASSGLNRGKAFF. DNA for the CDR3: TGTGCCAGCAGCGGACTGAACAGGGGGAAGGCTTTCTTT.

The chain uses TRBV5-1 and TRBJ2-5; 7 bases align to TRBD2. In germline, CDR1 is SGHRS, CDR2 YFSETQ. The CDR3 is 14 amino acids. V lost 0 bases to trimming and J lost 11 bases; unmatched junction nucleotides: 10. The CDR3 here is CASSLALAVYEQYF. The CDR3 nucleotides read TGCGCCAGCAGCTTGGCGCTAGCGGTTTATGAGCAGTACTTC.

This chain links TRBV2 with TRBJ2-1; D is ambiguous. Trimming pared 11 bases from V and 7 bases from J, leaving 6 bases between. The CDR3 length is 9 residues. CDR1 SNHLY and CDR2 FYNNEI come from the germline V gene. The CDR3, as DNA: TGTGCCGTGCAGAATGAGCAGTTCTTC. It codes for CAVQNEQFF.

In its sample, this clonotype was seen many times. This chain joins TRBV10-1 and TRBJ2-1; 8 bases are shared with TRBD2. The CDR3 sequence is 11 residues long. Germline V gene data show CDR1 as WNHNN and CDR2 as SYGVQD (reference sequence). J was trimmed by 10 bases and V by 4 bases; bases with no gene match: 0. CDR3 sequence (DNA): TGCGCCAGCAGTGGCGGGGGGGAGCAGTTCTTC. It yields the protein CASSGGGEQFF.